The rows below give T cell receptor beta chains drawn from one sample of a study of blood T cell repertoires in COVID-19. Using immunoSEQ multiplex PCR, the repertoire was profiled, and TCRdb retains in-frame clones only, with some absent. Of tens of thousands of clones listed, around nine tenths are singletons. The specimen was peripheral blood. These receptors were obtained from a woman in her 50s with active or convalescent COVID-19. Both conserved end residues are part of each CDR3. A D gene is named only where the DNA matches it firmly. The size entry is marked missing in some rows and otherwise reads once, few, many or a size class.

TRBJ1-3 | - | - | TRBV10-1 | CASSDSGTSSGNTIYF | TGCGCCAGCAGTGATTCTGGAACTAGCTCTGGAAACACCATATATTTT
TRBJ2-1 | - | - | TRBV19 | CATLGYKGNEQFF | TGTGCCACCCTGGGATATAAGGGGAATGAGCAGTTCTTC
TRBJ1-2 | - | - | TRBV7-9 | CASSLVAVLYGYTF | TGTGCCAGCAGCTTAGTGGCAGTCCTTTATGGCTACACCTTC
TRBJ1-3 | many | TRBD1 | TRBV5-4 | CASSDGTGDSGNTIYF | TGTGCCAGCAGCGACGGGACAGGCGATTCTGGAAACACCATATATTTT
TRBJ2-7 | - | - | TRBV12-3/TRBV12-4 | CASTLTGINEQYF | TGTGCCAGCACCCTGACGGGAATCAACGAGCAGTACTTC
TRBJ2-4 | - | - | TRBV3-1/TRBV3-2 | CASSQVARSVIQYF | TGTGCCAGCAGCCAAGTTGCGCGGTCCGTTATTCAGTACTTC
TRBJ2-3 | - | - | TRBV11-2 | CASSLALQGPRGDTQYF | TGTGCCAGCAGCTTAGCCTTACAGGGGCCCCGGGGGGATACGCAGTATTTT
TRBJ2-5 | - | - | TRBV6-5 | CASSRLGQTQYF | TGTGCCAGCAGTCGACTAGGCCAGACCCAGTACTTC
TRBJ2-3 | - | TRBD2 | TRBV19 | CASRKGLAATDTQYF | TGTGCCAGTAGAAAAGGACTAGCGGCCACAGATACGCAGTATTTT
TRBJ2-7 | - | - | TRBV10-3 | CAISESIGQGEQYF | TGTGCCATCAGTGAGTCGATCGGGCAGGGCGAGCAGTACTTC
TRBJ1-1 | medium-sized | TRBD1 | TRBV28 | CASSLTAGGNTEAFF | TGTGCCAGCAGTTTAACGGCAGGGGGGAACACTGAAGCTTTCTTT
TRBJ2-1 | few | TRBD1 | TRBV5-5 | CASSLEGQGLEQFF | TGTGCCAGCAGCTTGGAGGGACAGGGGCTTGAGCAGTTCTTC
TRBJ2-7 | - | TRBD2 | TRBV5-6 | CASSLKREGEQYF | TGTGCCAGCAGCTTGAAGCGGGAGGGCGAGCAGTACTTC
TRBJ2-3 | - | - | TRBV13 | CASSLASDTQYF | TGTGCCAGCAGCTTAGCTTCCGATACGCAGTATTTT
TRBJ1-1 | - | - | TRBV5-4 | CASSLTVNTEAFF | TGTGCCAGCAGCTTGACAGTGAACACTGAAGCTTTCTTT
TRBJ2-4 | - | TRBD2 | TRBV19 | CASSTDLAGGRNIQYF | TGTGCCAGTAGTACCGATCTAGCGGGAGGAAGAAACATTCAGTACTTC
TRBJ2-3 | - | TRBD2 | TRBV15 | CATSRGSGITDTQYF | TGTGCCACCAGCAGAGGTAGCGGGATCACAGATACGCAGTATTTT